This T cell receptor (beta chain) was identified in a study of technical replicates of blood from a few donors. Germline V lookup: CDR1 MGHRA, CDR2 YSYEKL. The length of the CDR3 is 15 residues. V lost 3 bases, J lost 8 bases, and 8 bases stayed unmatched. This table comes from immunoSEQ multiplex PCR, and its TCRdb copy is limited to in-frame clones, with some not included. This table holds some 63,000 clones, around nine tenths found once. This chain uses TRBV4-1 with TRBJ1-3, with 9 nucleotides matching TRBD1. This TCR derives from a human donor in good health. Some clones in this sample may be carry-over from other donors' samples. Sample: PBMCs. CDR3 sequence: CASSQGRTGVDTIYF. The CDR3 DNA follows: TGCGCCAGCAGCCAGGGCAGGACAGGGGTCGACACCATATATTTT.